This TCR beta chain is drawn from a study of early T cells in non-severe SARS-CoV-2 infection. Study details: Chains stayed unpaired after sequencing of bulk RNA from unsorted whole blood.

In regard to this clonotype: The antigen is unknown.

General observations from the study: Using VDJdb, the matching emphasized anti-spike CD8 responses while missing private and CD4 specificities.

Individual cDNA molecules were tagged with unique molecular identifiers, the study reported. MiXCR was run by TCRdb on the 5' RACE reads, yielding one entry per CDR3 protein. The sample consists of more than 50,000 distinct CDR3 sequences, approximately 15% of them appearing once. This sequence originates from an adult who was a healthcare worker with PCR-confirmed SARS-CoV-2 infection or an uninfected control (not recorded which). The material was whole blood, obtained at baseline.

For the CDR3, the DNA is TGCGCCAGCAGCCAAGGGAGCGGGATGACAGATACGCAGTATTTT. Translation: CASSQGSGMTDTQYF. The chain is built from TRBV4-1 and TRBJ2-3, with 7 bases identical to TRBD2. V dropped 1 base and J dropped 3; count of bases not matched to a gene: 4. CDR3 length: 15 residues. Germline lookup yields CDR1 MGHRA and CDR2 YSYEKL.